The T cell receptor (beta chain) under discussion was sequenced for a study of cytomegalovirus exposure and HLA in healthy donors. Study-wide findings and caveats: Within the data, a cluster of highly shared sequence variants was likely a sequencing artifact.

Germline assignment: CDR1 LNHDA and CDR2 SQIVND (reference sequence). The CDR3 totals 13 residues. The V and J ends lost 4 bases and 8 bases, in that order; junction bases with no gene match: 6. On this clone itself: Its antigen is as yet unknown.

The PCR ran on 60 Vbeta and 13 Jbeta primers. Sequencing was performed with immunoSEQ multiplex PCR; in TCRdb, only in-frame clones are kept and a portion is missing. Among fewer than 200,000 clones listed, 80% to 85% were seen once. V gene TRBV19 combines with J gene TRBJ1-1, with TRBD1 matching over 8 bases. The sample comprised PBMCs. The source of this sequence is a young woman in good health and CMV-seronegative. The CDR3 loop reads CASSTQTGAEAFF. In nucleotides, the CDR3 is TGTGCCAGTAGTACACAGACAGGGGCAGAAGCTTTCTTT. The full variable domain, with the rest looked up from reference TRBV19 and TRBJ1-1, is DGGITQSPKYLFRKEGQNVTLSCEQNLNHDAMYWYRQDPGQGLRLIYYSQIVNDFQKGDIAEGYSVSREKKESFPLTVTSAQKNPTAFYLCASSTQTGAEAFFGQGTRLTVV.